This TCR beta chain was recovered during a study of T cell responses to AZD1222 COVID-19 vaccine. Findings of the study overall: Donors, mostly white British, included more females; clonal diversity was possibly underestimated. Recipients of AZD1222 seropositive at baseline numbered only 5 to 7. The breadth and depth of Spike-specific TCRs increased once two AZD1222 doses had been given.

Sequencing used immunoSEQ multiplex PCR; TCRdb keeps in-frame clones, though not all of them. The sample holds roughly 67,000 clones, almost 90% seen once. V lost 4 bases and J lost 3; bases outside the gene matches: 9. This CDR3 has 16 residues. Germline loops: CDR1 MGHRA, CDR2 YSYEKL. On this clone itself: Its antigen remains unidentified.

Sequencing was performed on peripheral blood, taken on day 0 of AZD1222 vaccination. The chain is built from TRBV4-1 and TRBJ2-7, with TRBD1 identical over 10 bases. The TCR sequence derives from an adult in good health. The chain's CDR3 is CASSRQTGTGDYEQYF. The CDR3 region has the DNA TGCGCCAGCAGCCGACAAACCGGGACAGGGGACTACGAGCAGTACTTC.